Below, 18 T cell receptor beta chains from the same sample are listed, as sequenced in a study of cytomegalovirus exposure and HLA in healthy donors. It was with 60 Vbeta and 13 Jbeta primers that the PCR ran. The protocol was immunoSEQ multiplex PCR, while the TCRdb copy is restricted to in-frame clones and leaves out a portion. Of about 130,000 clones listed, roughly 75% are singletons. What was sequenced was PBMCs. These receptors were obtained from a female donor in good health and CMV-seronegative.

Points on this clone: At one end, the junction sequence differs from germline, possibly due to a read error. The chain carries TRBV7-8 and TRBJ2-4; maybe TRBD1 (6 bases). Germline CDR1 and CDR2: SGHVS and FQNEAQ. CDR3 length equals 14 residues. CDR3: CASSIQGSKNSQYF. CDR3 nucleotide sequence: TGTGCCAGCAGTATACAGGGCTCCAAAAACAGTCAGTACTTC. Full variable domain (outside the CDR3, taken from reference TRBV7-8 and TRBJ2-4): GAGVSQSPRYKVAKRGQDVALRCDPISGHVSLFWYQQALGQGPEFLTYFQNEAQLDKSGLPSDRFFAERPEGSVSTLKIQRTQQEDSAVYLCASSIQGSKNSQYFGAGTRLSVL.

The J gene is TRBJ1-1, the V gene TRBV7-3, with TRBD1 as a possible D gene (6 bases). Trimming cost V 0 bases and J 4 bases, with 27 bases left between them. Germline V lookup: CDR1 SGHTA, CDR2 FQGTGA. The CDR3 has 20 amino acids. The CDR3 reads CASSLTDFRGREQGGTEAFF. For the CDR3, the DNA is TGTGCCAGCAGCTTAACTGACTTTCGTGGCAGGGAACAAGGGGGCACTGAAGCTTTCTTT.

In its sample, this clone was seen a few times. The V gene is TRBV28, the J gene TRBJ1-2; a possible D gene is TRBD1 (5 bases). The germline V gene encodes CDR1 MDHEN and CDR2 SYDVKM. V shed 3 bases and J shed 4 bases, with 15 bases lying between them. CDR3 size: 15 residues. In DNA form, the CDR3 reads TGTGCCAGCAGTTTCAGGGCAGGGAGGGGCTATGGCTACACCTTC. Its protein product is CASSFRAGRGYGYTF.

V is TRBV7-8 and J is TRBJ2-7; TRBD1 matches 8 bases. Germline V gene sequence: CDR1 SGHVS, CDR2 FQNEAQ. This CDR3 is 14 amino acids long. With 6 bases clipped from V and 3 bases from J, the junction kept 7 bases outside the gene matches. DNA for the CDR3: TGTGCCAGCAGACCTGGGACAGGATACTACGAGCAGTACTTC. Translating gives CASRPGTGYYEQYF. Together with reference TRBV7-8 and TRBJ2-7, the CDR3 gives the full variable domain: GAGVSQSPRYKVAKRGQDVALRCDPISGHVSLFWYQQALGQGPEFLTYFQNEAQLDKSGLPSDRFFAERPEGSVSTLKIQRTQQEDSAVYLCASRPGTGYYEQYFGPGTRLTVT.

The chain couples TRBV10-3 to TRBJ1-4, with TRBD1 matching 8 bases. Germline CDR1 is ENHRY and CDR2 is SYGVKD. The CDR3 covers 13 residues. With 6 bases clipped from V and 6 bases from J, the junction kept 3 bases outside the gene matches. CDR3 sequence: CAIRDREDEKLFF. The CDR3 nucleotides are TGTGCCATCAGGGACAGGGAGGATGAAAAACTGTTTTTT.

The V and J genes are TRBV9 and TRBJ2-5, with 7 bases matching TRBD1. The length of the CDR3 is 13 residues. V lost 6 bases, J lost 2 bases, and 4 bases stayed unmatched. The germline V gene encodes CDR1 SGDLS and CDR2 YYNGEE. Here the CDR3 reads CASNRDSQETQYF. The CDR3 bases are TGTGCCAGCAACCGGGACAGTCAAGAGACCCAGTACTTC.

The chain carries TRBV6-5 and TRBJ2-6, with D possibly TRBD2 on 6 matching bases. The CDR3 has 16 amino acids. The V end was cut by 0 bases, the J end by 2 bases, with 8 bases between. Germline V gene lookup returns CDR1 MNHEY and CDR2 SVGAGI. CDR3 sequence: CASSYSTGAGANVLTF. The DNA of the CDR3 is TGTGCCAGCAGTTACTCGACGGGGGCTGGGGCCAACGTCCTGACTTTC.

This clone was seen once. The chain combines TRBV9 with TRBJ2-7; a weak D match, TRBD1 (5 bases). The CDR3 is 13 residues long. The V end lost 0 bases, the J end lost 9 bases, and 13 bases lay between the germline ends. Germline CDR1 is SGDLS and CDR2 is YYNGEE. The CDR3 loop reads CASSVDVGVRQYF. The DNA for the CDR3 is TGTGCCAGCAGCGTAGATGTAGGGGTTAGGCAGTACTTC. Supplemented by reference TRBV9 and TRBJ2-7, the full variable domain reads DSGVTQTPKHLITATGQRVTLRCSPRSGDLSVYWYQQSLDQGLQFLIQYYNGEERAKGNILERFSAQQFPDLHSELNLSSLELGDSALYFCASSVDVGVRQYFGPGTRLTVT.

The rearrangement joins TRBV6-4 to TRBJ2-3; possible D gene TRBD1, 6 bases. V was shortened by 6 bases and J by 3 bases, with 10 bases between the two germline ends. Germline V gene data show CDR1 as MRHNA and CDR2 as SNTAGT. The CDR3 has 13 residues. CDR3 in DNA: TGTGCCAGCAGCGAACAGGGAACAGATACGCAGTATTTT. This translates into CASSEQGTDTQYF.

This chain joins TRBV18 and TRBJ2-7; 9 nucleotides align to TRBD1. The V and J ends lost 3 bases and 2 bases, in that order; junction bases with no gene match: 2. The germline gives CDR1 KGHSH, CDR2 LQKENI. There are 14 residues in the CDR3. This CDR3 reads CASSPGTGTYEQYF. The CDR3 nucleotides read TGTGCCAGCTCACCCGGGACAGGGACCTACGAGCAGTACTTC.

This sequence joins TRBV28 and TRBJ2-2; 7 nucleotides match TRBD2. Trimming took 4 bases from V and 0 from J; bases not matched to a gene: 5. In germline, CDR1 is MDHEN, CDR2 SYDVKM. The CDR3 extends over 16 amino acids. Here the CDR3 DNA reads TGTGCCAGCAGTTCCGGACGGGGGGCGAACACCGGGGAGCTGTTTTTT. Translation gives CASSSGRGANTGELFF.

This clone was seen a few times. The chain employs TRBV27 and TRBJ1-4; TRBD1 aligns across 8 bases. CDR3 size: 13 residues. The V gene's germline CDR1 is MNHEY and CDR2 SMNVEV (reference sequence). The J segment lost 17 bases and the V segment lost 5 bases, leaving 13 bases of the junction unmatched. For the CDR3, the DNA is TGTGCCAGCAGTCCCCATGAACAGGGGGAAAGATTTTTT. It is translated as CASSPHEQGERFF.

J is TRBJ1-5 and V is TRBV6-5, with D possibly matching TRBD1 (5 bases). CDR1 and CDR2 (germline): MNHEY, SVGAGI. The CDR3 has 14 amino acids. The V gene lost 5 bases and the J gene lost 2 bases, with 10 bases spanning the gap. CDR3 residues: CASSRGRGNQPQHF. The CDR3 bases are TGTGCCAGCAGTCGCGGCAGGGGCAATCAGCCCCAGCATTTT.

This clone was observed a few times. J is TRBJ2-5 and V is TRBV6-1, with TRBD1 as a possible D gene (5 bases). CDR1 is MNHNS and CDR2 is SASEGT in the germline V gene. CDR3 length: 13 residues. With 3 bases removed from V and 4 bases from J, the gap between germline ends came to 9 bases. The CDR3 region is CASSELRGETQYF. Written as DNA, the CDR3 is TGTGCCAGCAGTGAGTTAAGGGGAGAGACCCAGTACTTC.

This clone appeared a single time. This sequence joins TRBV5-4 and TRBJ2-2; 12 nucleotides agree with TRBD2. The CDR3 extends over 15 amino acids. The germline CDR1 and CDR2 sequences are SGHNT and YYREEE (reference sequence). The ends lost 4 bases at V and 4 bases at J; junction bases unmatched: 2. CDR3: CASSVTSGSTGELFF. The CDR3 coding sequence is TGTGCCAGCAGCGTGACTAGCGGGAGCACCGGGGAGCTGTTTTTT.

This chain joins TRBV4-1 and TRBJ2-1; D might be TRBD2 (6 bases). Trimming cost V 2 bases and J 3 bases, with 17 bases left between them. The germline CDR1 and CDR2 sequences are MGHRA and YSYEKL. The CDR3 has 17 residues. The CDR3: CASSQQWGVPYYNEQFF. As DNA, the CDR3 is TGCGCCAGCAGCCAACAGTGGGGGGTCCCTTACTACAATGAGCAGTTCTTC.

A few counts support this clone. This chain connects TRBV27 to TRBJ2-1; possible D gene TRBD2, 5 bases. Per the germline V gene, CDR1 is MNHEY and CDR2 is SMNVEV (reference sequence). The V gene lost 5 bases and the J gene lost 2 bases, with 10 bases spanning the gap. This CDR3 is 14 amino acids long. The CDR3 DNA sequence: TGTGCCAGCAGTCCTGGGAGCACCTACAATGAGCAGTTCTTC. Its protein is CASSPGSTYNEQFF.

This clone was seen more than once but under ten times. J is TRBJ2-1 and V is TRBV6-4; 8 bases agree with TRBD1. Germline lookup yields CDR1 MRHNA and CDR2 SNTAGT. J lost 6 bases, V lost 5 bases, and 6 bases had no gene match. The CDR3 covers 14 residues. The CDR3 DNA reads TGTGCCAGCAGTTACGGGACAGGTTTCAATGAGCAGTTCTTC. It is translated as CASSYGTGFNEQFF.